This entry lists 9 T cell receptor beta chains sequenced from one sample in a study of cytomegalovirus exposure and HLA in healthy donors. In the PCR, 60 Vbeta and 13 Jbeta primers were used. The assay was immunoSEQ multiplex PCR, and TCRdb's table has in-frame clones only and misses some. The sample consists of more than 100,000 clones, about 82% of them appearing once. The sequencing sample was made of PBMCs. Source of these receptors: a female donor in good health and CMV-seropositive.

This chain connects TRBV5-6 to TRBJ1-1; D is perhaps TRBD1 (6 bases). The ends were cut back, 4 bases at V and 3 bases at J, with 13 bases in the middle. This CDR3 has 14 amino acids. Germline V CDR1 and CDR2: SGHDT, YYEEEE. The CDR3 spells CASSPGDKDTEAFF. The CDR3 DNA reads as TGTGCCAGCAGCCCAGGGGATAAGGACACTGAAGCTTTCTTT.

This clone was counted a single time. The rearrangement links TRBV7-2 to TRBJ2-1, with 15 bases fitting TRBD2. J was trimmed by 9 bases and V by 4 bases; bases with no gene match: 7. Germline values: CDR1 SGHTA, CDR2 FQGNSA. The CDR3 totals 16 residues. CDR3 region: CASSSEGLAGGVEQFF. CDR3 bases: TGTGCCAGCAGCTCTGAAGGACTAGCGGGAGGGGTTGAGCAGTTCTTC.

The chain uses TRBV9 and TRBJ2-3; 11 bases are a match to TRBD1. Germline lookup yields CDR1 SGDLS and CDR2 YYNGEE. The CDR3 is 16 residues long. The junction had 8 bases not matched to a gene; V was cut back by 3 bases and J by 5 bases. The CDR3 region is CASSGSPGQGGDTQYF. The CDR3 DNA reads TGTGCCAGCAGCGGATCTCCGGGACAGGGGGGAGATACGCAGTATTTT.

This clone showed up just once. V gene TRBV28 combines with J gene TRBJ1-2; 7 bases align to TRBD1. This CDR3 region has 15 residues. Germline CDR1 is MDHEN and CDR2 is SYDVKM. V trimming: 1 base; J trimming: 4 bases; junction bases outside the gene matches: 6. The CDR3 protein is CASSLSAGGFYGYTF. The CDR3 DNA is TGTGCCAGCAGTTTATCGGCAGGGGGGTTCTATGGCTACACCTTC.

The chain has TRBV2 and TRBJ2-2; D perhaps matches TRBD2 (6 bases). Trimming left V 6 bases short and J 0 bases short, with 8 bases between. Germline loops: CDR1 SNHLY, CDR2 FYNNEI. This CDR3 is built from 14 residues. CDR3 bases: TGTGCCAGCAGGGGGGGAACGAACACCGGGGAGCTGTTTTTT. Its translation: CASRGGTNTGELFF.

This chain uses TRBV6-1 with TRBJ1-3, with a weak D call TRBD1 (5 bases). V shed 10 bases and J shed 0 bases, with 16 bases lying between them. Germline-derived CDR1 and CDR2 are MNHNS and SASEGT. CDR3 length equals 15 residues. CDR3 sequence reads: CANGPDTGSGNTIYF. The DNA of the CDR3 is TGTGCCAACGGACCGGACACCGGCTCTGGAAACACCATATATTTT.

V gene TRBV7-6 combines with J gene TRBJ2-5; 7 bases align to TRBD1. The ends lost 5 bases at V and 4 bases at J; junction bases unmatched: 13. Per the germline V gene, CDR1 is SGHVS and CDR2 is FNYEAQ. The CDR3 consists of 16 residues. Here the CDR3 DNA reads TGTGCCAGCAGCACCCATCCCCGGGACAGTGCAGAGACCCAGTACTTC. Its translation: CASSTHPRDSAETQYF.

V and J are TRBV2 and TRBJ2-1; a possible D gene is TRBD2 (5 bases). V was clipped by 7 bases and J by 6 bases, with 16 bases between them. The CDR3 extends over 14 amino acids. Looked up from germline, CDR1 is SNHLY and CDR2 is FYNNEI. CDR3 coding DNA: TGTGCCAGCAAGGCTAACTTAGCGTTCAATGAGCAGTTCTTC. It codes for CASKANLAFNEQFF.

J is TRBJ2-1 and V is TRBV6-1; weak D call: TRBD2 (5 bases). With 3 bases removed from V and 9 bases from J, the gap between germline ends came to 12 bases. In germline, CDR1 is MNHNS, CDR2 SASEGT. The CDR3 has 13 amino acids. CDR3 coding DNA: TGTGCCAGCAGTGAGTATTACGAGGGTGAGCAGTTCTTC. Its protein is CASSEYYEGEQFF.